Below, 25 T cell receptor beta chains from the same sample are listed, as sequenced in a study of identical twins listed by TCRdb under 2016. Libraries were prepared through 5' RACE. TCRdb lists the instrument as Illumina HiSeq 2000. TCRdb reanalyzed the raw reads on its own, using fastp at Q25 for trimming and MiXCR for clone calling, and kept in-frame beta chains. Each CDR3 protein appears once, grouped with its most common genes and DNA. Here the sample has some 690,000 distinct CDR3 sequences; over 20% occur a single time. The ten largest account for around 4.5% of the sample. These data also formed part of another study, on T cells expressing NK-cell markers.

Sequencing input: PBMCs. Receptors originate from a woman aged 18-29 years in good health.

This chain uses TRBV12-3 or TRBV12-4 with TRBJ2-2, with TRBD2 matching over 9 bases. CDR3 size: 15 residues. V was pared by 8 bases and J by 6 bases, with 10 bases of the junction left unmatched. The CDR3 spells CASSTLRGGPGELFF. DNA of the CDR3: TGTGCCAGCTCGACCCTGCGGGGGGGCCCCGGGGAGCTGTTTTTT.

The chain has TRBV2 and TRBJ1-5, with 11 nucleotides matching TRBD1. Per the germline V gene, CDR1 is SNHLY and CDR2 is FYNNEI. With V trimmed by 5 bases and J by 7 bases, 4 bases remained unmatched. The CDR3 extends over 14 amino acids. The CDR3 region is CASSPGTGGQPQHF. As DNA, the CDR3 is TGTGCCAGCAGTCCGGGGACAGGGGGACAGCCCCAGCATTTT.

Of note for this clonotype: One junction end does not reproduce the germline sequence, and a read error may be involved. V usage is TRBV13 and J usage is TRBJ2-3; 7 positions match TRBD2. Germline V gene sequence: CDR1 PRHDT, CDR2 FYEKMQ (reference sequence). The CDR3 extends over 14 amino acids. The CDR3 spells CSSSPGRGTDTQYF. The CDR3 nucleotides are TGTTCCAGCAGCCCAGGGAGGGGCACAGATACGCAGTATTTT. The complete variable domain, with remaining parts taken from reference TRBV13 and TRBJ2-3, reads AAGVIQSPRHLIKEKRETATLKCYPIPRHDTVYWYQQGPGQDPQFLISFYEKMQSDKGSIPDRFSAQQFSDYHSELNMSSLELGDSALYFCSSSPGRGTDTQYFGPGTRLTVL.

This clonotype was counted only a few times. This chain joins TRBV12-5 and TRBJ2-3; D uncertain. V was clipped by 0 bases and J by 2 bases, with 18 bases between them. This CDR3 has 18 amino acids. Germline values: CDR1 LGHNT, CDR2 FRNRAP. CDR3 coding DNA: TGTGCTAGTGGTTTGGTCTACGACGGAGCCATCCCCACAGATACGCAGTATTTT. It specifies CASGLVYDGAIPTDTQYF.

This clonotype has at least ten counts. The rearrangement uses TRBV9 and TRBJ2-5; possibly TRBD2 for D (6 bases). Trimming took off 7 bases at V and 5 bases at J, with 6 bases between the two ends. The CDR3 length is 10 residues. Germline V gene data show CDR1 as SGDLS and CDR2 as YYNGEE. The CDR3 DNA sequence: TGTGCCAGCGCGGGGGAGACCCAGTACTTC. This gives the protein CASAGETQYF.

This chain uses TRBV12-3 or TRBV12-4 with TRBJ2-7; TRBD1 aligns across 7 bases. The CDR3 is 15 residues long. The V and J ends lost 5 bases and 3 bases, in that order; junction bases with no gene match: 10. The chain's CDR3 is CASSPPISGGYEQYF. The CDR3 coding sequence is TGTGCCAGCAGTCCCCCAATTTCAGGGGGCTACGAGCAGTACTTC.

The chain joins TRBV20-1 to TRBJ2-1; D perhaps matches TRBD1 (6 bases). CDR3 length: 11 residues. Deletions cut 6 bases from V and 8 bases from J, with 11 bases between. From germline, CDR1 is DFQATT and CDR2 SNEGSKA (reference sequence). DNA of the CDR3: TGCAGTGCCCGTTGGGGGCATGAGCAGTTCTTC. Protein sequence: CSARWGHEQFF.

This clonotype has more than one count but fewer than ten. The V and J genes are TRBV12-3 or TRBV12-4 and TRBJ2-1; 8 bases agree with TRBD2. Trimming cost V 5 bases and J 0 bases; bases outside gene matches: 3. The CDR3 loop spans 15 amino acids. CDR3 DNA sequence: TGTGCCAGCAGTCCTAGCGGGCCCTCCTACAATGAGCAGTTCTTC. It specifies CASSPSGPSYNEQFF.

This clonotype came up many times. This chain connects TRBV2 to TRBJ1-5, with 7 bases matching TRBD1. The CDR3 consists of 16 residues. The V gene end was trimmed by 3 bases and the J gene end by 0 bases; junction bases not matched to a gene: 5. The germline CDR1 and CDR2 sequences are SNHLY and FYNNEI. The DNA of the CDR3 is TGTGCCAGCAGTGACCAGGACAGGTCTAGCAATCAGCCCCAGCATTTT. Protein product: CASSDQDRSSNQPQHF.

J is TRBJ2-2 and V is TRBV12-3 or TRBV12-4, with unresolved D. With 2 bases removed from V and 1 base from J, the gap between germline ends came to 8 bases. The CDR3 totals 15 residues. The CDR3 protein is CASSLLARNTGELFF. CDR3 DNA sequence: TGTGCCAGCAGTTTATTGGCAAGGAACACCGGGGAGCTGTTTTTT.

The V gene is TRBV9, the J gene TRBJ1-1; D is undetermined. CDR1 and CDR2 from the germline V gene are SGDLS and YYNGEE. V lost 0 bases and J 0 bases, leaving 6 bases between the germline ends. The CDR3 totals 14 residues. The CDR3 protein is CASSVVDVNTEAFF. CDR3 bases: TGTGCCAGCAGCGTAGTAGACGTGAACACTGAAGCTTTCTTT.

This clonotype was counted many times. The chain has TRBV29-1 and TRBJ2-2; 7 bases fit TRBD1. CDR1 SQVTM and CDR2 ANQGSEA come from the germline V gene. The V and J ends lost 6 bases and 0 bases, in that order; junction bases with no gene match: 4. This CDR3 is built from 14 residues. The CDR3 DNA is TGCAGCGTCGGACAGGCGACGAACACCGGGGAGCTGTTTTTT. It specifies CSVGQATNTGELFF.

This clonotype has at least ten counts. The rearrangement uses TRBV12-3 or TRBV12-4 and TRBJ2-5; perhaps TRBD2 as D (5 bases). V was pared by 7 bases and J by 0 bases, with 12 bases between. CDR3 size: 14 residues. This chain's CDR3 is CASTEDGYQETQYF. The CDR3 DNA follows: TGTGCCAGCACGGAGGACGGCTACCAAGAGACCCAGTACTTC.

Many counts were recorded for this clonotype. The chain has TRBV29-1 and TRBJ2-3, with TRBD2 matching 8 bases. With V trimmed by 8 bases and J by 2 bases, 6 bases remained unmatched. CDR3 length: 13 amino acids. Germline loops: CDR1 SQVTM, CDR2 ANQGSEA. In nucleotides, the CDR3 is TGCAGCTCTGGGCGGGGGGCCACAGATACGCAGTATTTT. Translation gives CSSGRGATDTQYF.

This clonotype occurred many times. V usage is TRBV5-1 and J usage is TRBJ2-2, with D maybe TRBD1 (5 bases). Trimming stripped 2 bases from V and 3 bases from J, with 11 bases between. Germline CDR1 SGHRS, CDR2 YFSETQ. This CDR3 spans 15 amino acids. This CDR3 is CASSFLGADTGELFF. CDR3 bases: TGCGCCAGCAGCTTTTTAGGGGCCGACACCGGGGAGCTGTTTTTT. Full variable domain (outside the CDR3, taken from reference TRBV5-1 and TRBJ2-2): KAGVTQTPRYLIKTRGQQVTLSCSPISGHRSVSWYQQTPGQGLQFLFEYFSETQRNKGNFPGRFSGRQFSNSRSEMNVSTLELGDSALYLCASSFLGADTGELFFGEGSRLTVL.

The CDR3 DNA sequence: TGTGCCAGCTCGGGACTAGCGAATTACAATGAGCAGTTCTTC. It translates to CASSGLANYNEQFF. This rearrangement joins TRBV2 to TRBJ2-1; TRBD2 matches at 10 bases. The germline V gene has CDR1 SNHLY and CDR2 FYNNEI. J was trimmed by 4 bases and V by 8 bases; bases with no gene match: 5. CDR3 length: 14 residues.

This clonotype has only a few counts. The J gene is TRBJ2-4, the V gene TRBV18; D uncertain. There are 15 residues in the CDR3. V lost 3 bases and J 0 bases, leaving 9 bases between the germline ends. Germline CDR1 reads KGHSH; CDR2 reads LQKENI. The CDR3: CASSPQAAAKNIQYF. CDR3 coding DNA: TGTGCCAGCTCACCTCAGGCGGCAGCCAAAAACATTCAGTACTTC.

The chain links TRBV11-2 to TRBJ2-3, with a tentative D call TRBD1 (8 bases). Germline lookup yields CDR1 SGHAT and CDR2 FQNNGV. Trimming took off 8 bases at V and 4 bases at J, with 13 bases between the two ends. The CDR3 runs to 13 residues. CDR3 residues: CASGQGGSDTQYF. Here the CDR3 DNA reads TGTGCCAGCGGACAGGGAGGGTCAGATACGCAGTATTTT.

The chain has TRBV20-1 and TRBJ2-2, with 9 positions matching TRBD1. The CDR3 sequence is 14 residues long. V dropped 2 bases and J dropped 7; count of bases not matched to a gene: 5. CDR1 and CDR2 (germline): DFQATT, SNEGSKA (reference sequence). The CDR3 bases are TGCAGTGCTAGATCCCTGACAGGGGGCGGGGAGCTGTTTTTT. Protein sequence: CSARSLTGGGELFF.

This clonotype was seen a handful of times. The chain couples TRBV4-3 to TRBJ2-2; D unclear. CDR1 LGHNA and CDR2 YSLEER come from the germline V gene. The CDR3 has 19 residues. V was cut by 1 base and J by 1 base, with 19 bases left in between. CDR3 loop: CASSQVVQISFMNTGELFF. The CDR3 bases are TGCGCCAGCAGCCAAGTGGTCCAGATCTCCTTTATGAACACCGGGGAGCTGTTTTTT.

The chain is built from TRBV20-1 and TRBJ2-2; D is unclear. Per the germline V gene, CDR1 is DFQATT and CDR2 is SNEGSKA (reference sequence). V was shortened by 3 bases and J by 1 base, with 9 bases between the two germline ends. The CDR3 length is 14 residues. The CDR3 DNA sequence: TGCAGTGCTAGTCTGAGAAGGAACACCGGGGAGCTGTTTTTT. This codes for CSASLRRNTGELFF.

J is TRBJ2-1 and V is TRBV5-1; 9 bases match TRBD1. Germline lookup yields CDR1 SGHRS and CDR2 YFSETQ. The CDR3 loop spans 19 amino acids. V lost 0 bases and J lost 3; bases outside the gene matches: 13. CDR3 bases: TGCGCCAGCAGCTTGGCTTTCAACCCCGGGACAGGGCTCTACAATGAGCAGTTCTTC. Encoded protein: CASSLAFNPGTGLYNEQFF.

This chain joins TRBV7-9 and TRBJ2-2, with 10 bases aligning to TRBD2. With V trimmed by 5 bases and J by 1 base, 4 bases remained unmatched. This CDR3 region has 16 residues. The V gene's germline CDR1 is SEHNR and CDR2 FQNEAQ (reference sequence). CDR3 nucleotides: TGTGCCAGCAGCCTGACTAGCGGGCTGAACACCGGGGAGCTGTTTTTT. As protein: CASSLTSGLNTGELFF.

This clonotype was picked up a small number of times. The DNA of the CDR3 is TGTGCCAGCAGTCTCGTGTATGAGCAGTTCTTC. Residues: CASSLVYEQFF. The gene calls are TRBV14 and TRBJ2-1, with no clear D. Between the trimmed V and J ends, which lost 6 bases and 8 bases, there was a span of 8 bases. CDR1 is SGHDN and CDR2 is FVKESK in the germline V gene. CDR3 length: 11 amino acids.

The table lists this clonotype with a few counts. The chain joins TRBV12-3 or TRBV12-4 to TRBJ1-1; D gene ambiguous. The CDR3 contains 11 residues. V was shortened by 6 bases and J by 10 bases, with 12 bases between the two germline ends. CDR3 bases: TGTGCCAGCAGCCCTAGACCGGGAGCTTTCTTT. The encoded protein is CASSPRPGAFF.